This T cell receptor (beta chain) originates from a study of radiotherapy plus CTLA-4 blockade in lung cancer. General observations from the study: Expansion in blood of tumor-derived TCR clones was seen after radiotherapy plus ipilimumab.

CDR1 and CDR2 from the germline V gene are SGDLS and YYNGEE. The CDR3 contains 19 residues. Losses at the gene ends were 0 bases for V and 6 bases for J; bases not matched to a gene: 9. Libraries were prepared by immunoSEQ multiplex PCR; TCRdb keeps only in-frame clonotypes and omits some of them. The top ten clones hold 20% to 25% of a sample with approximately 25,000 clones, over 70% of them seen once. As concerns this clone: Its antigen is not known.

The receptor was derived from a human donor with non-small cell lung cancer that progressed on radiotherapy plus ipilimumab. The chain couples TRBV9 to TRBJ2-2, with 15 nucleotides matching TRBD2. Here the sequenced sample was peripheral blood, taken from a patient treated with radiotherapy plus ipilimumab. The CDR3 sequence: CASSVGSLWTSGGAGELFF. The CDR3 DNA follows: TGTGCCAGCAGCGTAGGCAGTCTTTGGACTAGCGGGGGGGCCGGGGAGCTGTTTTTT.